The present T cell receptor beta chain was sequenced within a study of response to subunit inactivated influenza vaccine. Study-wide results and limits: Each seasonal influenza vaccination recruits few new T cells, the authors suggested.

Germline V gene lookup returns CDR1 KGHSH and CDR2 LQKENI. The CDR3 extends over 15 amino acids. J was trimmed by 5 bases and V by 6 bases; bases with no gene match: 6. This clonotype has just one count. The target antigen is unknown. TCRdb called the RT-PCR reads again in MiXCR, with one record for every CDR3 protein. The sample lists over 650,000 distinct CDR3 sequences, approximately 17% seen once, with about a tenth in the top ten. V is TRBV18 and J is TRBJ1-6; TRBD1 matches at 8 bases. The sequence was obtained from a man in his fifties or sixties who received an inactivated influenza vaccine. Sample: PBMCs from blood, taken less than 6 days after vaccination. The CDR3 sequence is CASSSDRGDNSPLHF. CDR3 DNA sequence: TGTGCCAGCTCGTCAGACAGGGGTGATAATTCACCCCTCCACTTT.